The clone carrying this T cell receptor (beta chain) was seen at least ten times. Its antigen is undetermined. These data come from a study of spatial heterogeneity in lung cancer. Study information: The mean occurrence of each unique TCR and UMI combination in raw reads exceeded ten.

Findings of the study overall: Ubiquitous expanded tumor TCRs were seen in blood more at resection than at follow-up.

Unmatched junction bases numbered 5, after V lost 4 bases and J lost 5 bases. The length of the CDR3 is 15 residues. Germline V lookup: CDR1 SGHRS, CDR2 YFSETQ. Time point noted: sample taken at primary tumor resection. TCRs were sequenced from unsorted whole RNA of tumor, nontumor lung or PBMC. Every individual TCR cDNA molecule carried its own unique molecular identifier, which allowed correction of PCR and sequencing errors. Via MiXCR, TCRdb re-called the 5' RACE reads, giving one row per CDR3 protein. The sample consists of 40,000 to 55,000 distinct CDR3 sequences, about 13% of them appearing once.

The sample here was PBMCs, taken at surgery. The TCR comes from a male donor with early-stage non-small cell lung cancer. The chain recombines TRBV5-1 with TRBJ2-1; 11 positions match TRBD2. The CDR3: CASSATSGRHNEQFF. CDR3 in DNA: TGCGCCAGCAGCGCCACTAGCGGGAGACACAATGAGCAGTTCTTC.